This T cell receptor beta chain derives from a study of CD8 T cells in ankylosing spondylitis. Overall study results and limits: Past research had described some motif variants in reactive arthritis synovial fluid and blood. Several highly homologous variants made up a TCR beta motif, and this motif appeared characteristic of ankylosing spondylitis blood. It was reported that disease-linked clones were significantly enriched in matched ankylosing spondylitis synovial fluid. Disease-linked clones were CD8+ and relatively rare in peripheral blood.

The CDR3 spans 14 residues. V dropped 6 bases and J dropped 6; count of bases not matched to a gene: 9. Germline CDR1 and CDR2: DFQATT and SNEGSKA (reference sequence). Each TCR beta library was made by quantitative 5'-RACE that incorporated molecular barcodes. TCRdb redid the calling of the 5' RACE reads with MiXCR, one entry per CDR3 protein. The table has about 420,000 distinct CDR3 sequences, more than 20% seen once. Comment on this clonotype: No antigen is known for it.

The sample taken for sequencing was blood, either unsorted or a sorted T cell fraction (not recorded which). This receptor was taken from a male donor with ankylosing spondylitis. The chain links TRBV20-1 to TRBJ2-1; TRBD2 matches at 9 bases. The DNA for the CDR3 is TGCAGTGCCTTAAGAGCGGGAGGCCTCAATGAGCAGTTCTTC. Its protein product is CSALRAGGLNEQFF.